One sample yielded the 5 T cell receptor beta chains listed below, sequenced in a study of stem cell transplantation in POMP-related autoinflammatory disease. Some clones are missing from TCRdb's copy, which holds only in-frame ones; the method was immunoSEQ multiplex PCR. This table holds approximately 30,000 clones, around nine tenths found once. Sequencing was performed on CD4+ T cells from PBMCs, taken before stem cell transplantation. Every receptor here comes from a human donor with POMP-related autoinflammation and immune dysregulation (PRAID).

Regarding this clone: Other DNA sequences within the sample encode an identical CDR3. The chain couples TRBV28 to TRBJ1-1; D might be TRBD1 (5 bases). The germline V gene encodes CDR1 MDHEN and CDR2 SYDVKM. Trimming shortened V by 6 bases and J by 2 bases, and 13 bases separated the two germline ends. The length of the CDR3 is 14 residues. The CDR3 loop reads CASSKGLLNTEAFF. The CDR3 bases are TGTGCCAGCAGCAAGGGGCTCCTCAACACTGAAGCTTTCTTT.

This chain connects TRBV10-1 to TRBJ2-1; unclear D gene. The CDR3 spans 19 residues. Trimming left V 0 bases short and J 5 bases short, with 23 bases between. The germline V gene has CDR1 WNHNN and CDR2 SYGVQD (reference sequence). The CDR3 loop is CASSESIQPWTDLNNEQFF. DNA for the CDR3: TGCGCCAGCAGTGAGTCGATACAACCCTGGACGGATCTAAACAATGAGCAGTTCTTC.

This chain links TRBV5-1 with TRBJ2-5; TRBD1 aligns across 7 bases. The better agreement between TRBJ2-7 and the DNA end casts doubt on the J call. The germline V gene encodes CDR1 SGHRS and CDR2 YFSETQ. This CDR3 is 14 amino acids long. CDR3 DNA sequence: TGCGCCAGCAGCGCCCGGGACAGAGGGCTCGAGCAGTACTTC. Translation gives CASSARDRGLEQYF.

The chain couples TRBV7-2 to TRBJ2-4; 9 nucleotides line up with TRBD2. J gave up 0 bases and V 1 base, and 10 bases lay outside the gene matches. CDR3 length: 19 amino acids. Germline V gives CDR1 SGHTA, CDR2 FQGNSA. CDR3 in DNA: TGTGCCAGCAGCTTAGTTTTGGGGACTAGCAGGGAAGCCAAAAACATTCAGTACTTC. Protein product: CASSLVLGTSREAKNIQYF. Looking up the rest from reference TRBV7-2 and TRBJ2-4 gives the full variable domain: GAGVSQSPSNKVTEKGKDVELRCDPISGHTALYWYRQSLGQGLEFLIYFQGNSAPDKSGLPSDRFSAERTGGSVSTLTIQRTQQEDSAVYLCASSLVLGTSREAKNIQYFGAGTRLSVL.

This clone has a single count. This chain's CDR3 is CASSFGRTIPYGYTF. The CDR3 DNA follows: TGTGCCAGCAGTTTTGGTCGTACTATACCCTATGGCTACACCTTC. This rearrangement joins TRBV28 to TRBJ1-2; unclear D gene. The V end lost 3 bases, the J end lost 4 bases, and 15 bases lay between the germline ends. Germline V gene sequence: CDR1 MDHEN, CDR2 SYDVKM. This CDR3 is built from 15 residues.